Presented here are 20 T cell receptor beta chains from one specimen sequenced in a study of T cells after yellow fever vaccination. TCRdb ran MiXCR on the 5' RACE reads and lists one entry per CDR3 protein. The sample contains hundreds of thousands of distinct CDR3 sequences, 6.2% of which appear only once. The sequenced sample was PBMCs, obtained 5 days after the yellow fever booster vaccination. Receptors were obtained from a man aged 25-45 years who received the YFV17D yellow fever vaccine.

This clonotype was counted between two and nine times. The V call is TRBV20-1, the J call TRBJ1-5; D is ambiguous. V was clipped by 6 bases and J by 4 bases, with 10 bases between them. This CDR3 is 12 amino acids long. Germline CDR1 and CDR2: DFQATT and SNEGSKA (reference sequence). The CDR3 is CSASRANQPQHF. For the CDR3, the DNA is TGCAGTGCGAGCCGGGCGAATCAGCCCCAGCATTTT.

The CDR3 DNA follows: TGCGCCAGCAGCTTGGGCCCTCTAAGAGAAGACAATGAGCAGTTCTTC. Encoded protein: CASSLGPLREDNEQFF. The chain joins TRBV5-1 to TRBJ2-1; D is ambiguous. This CDR3 region has 16 residues. V lost 0 bases and J lost 5, with 15 bases in between. The germline gives CDR1 SGHRS, CDR2 YFSETQ. Based on the CDR3 plus reference TRBV5-1 and TRBJ2-1, the full variable domain is KAGVTQTPRYLIKTRGQQVTLSCSPISGHRSVSWYQQTPGQGLQFLFEYFSETQRNKGNFPGRFSGRQFSNSRSEMNVSTLELGDSALYLCASSLGPLREDNEQFFGPGTRLTVL.

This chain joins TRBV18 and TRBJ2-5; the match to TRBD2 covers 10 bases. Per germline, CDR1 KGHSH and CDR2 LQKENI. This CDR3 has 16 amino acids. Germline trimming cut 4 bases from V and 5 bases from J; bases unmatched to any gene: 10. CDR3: CASSHTPSGSRETQYF. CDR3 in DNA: TGTGCCAGCTCACATACCCCTAGCGGGAGTCGTGAGACCCAGTACTTC.

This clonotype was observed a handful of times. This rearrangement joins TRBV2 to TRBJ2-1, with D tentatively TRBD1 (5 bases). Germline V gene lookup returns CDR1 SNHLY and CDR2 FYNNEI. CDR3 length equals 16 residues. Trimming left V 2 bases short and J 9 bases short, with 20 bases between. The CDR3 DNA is TGTGCCAGCAGTGAAATGGGGCCGGCCTCCTTGGGTGAGCAGTTCTTC. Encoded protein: CASSEMGPASLGEQFF.

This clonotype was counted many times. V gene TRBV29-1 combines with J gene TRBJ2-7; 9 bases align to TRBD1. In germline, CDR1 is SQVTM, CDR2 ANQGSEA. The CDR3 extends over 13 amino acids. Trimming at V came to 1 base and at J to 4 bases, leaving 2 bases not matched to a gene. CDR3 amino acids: CSVEGQGGYEQYF. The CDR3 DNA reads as TGCAGCGTTGAAGGACAGGGGGGGTACGAGCAGTACTTC.

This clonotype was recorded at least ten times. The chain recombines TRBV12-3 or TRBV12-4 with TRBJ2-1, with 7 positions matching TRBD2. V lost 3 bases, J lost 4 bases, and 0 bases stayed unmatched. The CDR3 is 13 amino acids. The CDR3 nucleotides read TGTGCCAGCAGTTTTAGCGGGTACAATGAGCAGTTCTTC. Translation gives CASSFSGYNEQFF.

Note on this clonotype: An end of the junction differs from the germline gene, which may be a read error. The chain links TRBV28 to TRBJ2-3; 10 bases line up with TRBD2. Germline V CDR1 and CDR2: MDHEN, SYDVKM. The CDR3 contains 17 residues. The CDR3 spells CASSLGRPSGSRDTQYF. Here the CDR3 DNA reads TGTGCCAGCAGTTTGGGCCGCCCTAGCGGGAGCAGAGATACGCAGTATTTT.

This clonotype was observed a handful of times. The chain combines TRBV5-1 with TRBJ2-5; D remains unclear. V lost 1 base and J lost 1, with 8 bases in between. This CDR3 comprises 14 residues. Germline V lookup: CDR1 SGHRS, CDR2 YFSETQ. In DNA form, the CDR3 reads TGCGCCAGCAGCTTGATGGGATTCCAAGAGACCCAGTACTTC. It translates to CASSLMGFQETQYF.

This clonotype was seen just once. CDR3 in DNA: TGCAGTGCCCCCCTCGGGACTAGCGGGATAATATACGAGCAGTACTTC. Translating it yields CSAPLGTSGIIYEQYF. The chain links TRBV20-1 to TRBJ2-7; 13 bases match TRBD2. J lost 4 bases, V lost 6 bases, and 12 bases had no gene match. The germline V gene encodes CDR1 DFQATT and CDR2 SNEGSKA (reference sequence). There are 16 residues in the CDR3.

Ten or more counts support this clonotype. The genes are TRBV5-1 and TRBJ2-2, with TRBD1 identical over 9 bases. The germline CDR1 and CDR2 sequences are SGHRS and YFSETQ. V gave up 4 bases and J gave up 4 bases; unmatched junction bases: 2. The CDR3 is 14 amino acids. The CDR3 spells CASSPGQGTGELFF. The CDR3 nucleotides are TGCGCCAGCAGCCCGGGACAGGGCACCGGGGAGCTGTTTTTT.

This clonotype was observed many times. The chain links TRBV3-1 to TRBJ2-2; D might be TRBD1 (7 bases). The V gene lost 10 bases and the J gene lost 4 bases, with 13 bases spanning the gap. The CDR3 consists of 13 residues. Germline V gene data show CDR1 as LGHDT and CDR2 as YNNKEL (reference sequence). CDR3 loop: CATLQGGTGELFF. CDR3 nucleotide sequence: TGTGCCACCCTTCAGGGGGGCACCGGGGAGCTGTTTTTT.

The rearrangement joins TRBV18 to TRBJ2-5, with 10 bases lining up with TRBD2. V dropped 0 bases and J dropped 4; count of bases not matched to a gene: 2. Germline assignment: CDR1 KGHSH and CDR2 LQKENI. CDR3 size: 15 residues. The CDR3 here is CASSPPASGRETQYF. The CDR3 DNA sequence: TGTGCCAGCTCACCACCCGCTAGCGGGAGAGAGACCCAGTACTTC.

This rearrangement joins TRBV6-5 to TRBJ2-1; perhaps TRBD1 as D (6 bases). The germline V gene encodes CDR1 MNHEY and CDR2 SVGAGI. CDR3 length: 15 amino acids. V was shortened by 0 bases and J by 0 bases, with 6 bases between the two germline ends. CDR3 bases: TGTGCCAGCAGTTACTCAGGGGGCTCCTACAATGAGCAGTTCTTC. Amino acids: CASSYSGGSYNEQFF.

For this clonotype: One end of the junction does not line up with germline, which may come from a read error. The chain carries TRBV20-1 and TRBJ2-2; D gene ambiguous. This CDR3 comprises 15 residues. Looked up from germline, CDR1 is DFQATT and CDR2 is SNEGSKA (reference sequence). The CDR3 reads CSARALKENTGELFF. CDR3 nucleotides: TGCAGTGCCAGAGCCCTCAAGGAGAACACCGGGGAGCTGTTTTTT.

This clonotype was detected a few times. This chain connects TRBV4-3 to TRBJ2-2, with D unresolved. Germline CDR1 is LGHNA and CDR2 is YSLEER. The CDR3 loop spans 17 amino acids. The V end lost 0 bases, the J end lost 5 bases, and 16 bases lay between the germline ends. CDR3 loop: CASSQEISLGRTGELFF. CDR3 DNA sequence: TGCGCCAGCAGCCAAGAAATTAGTCTAGGAAGGACCGGGGAGCTGTTTTTT.

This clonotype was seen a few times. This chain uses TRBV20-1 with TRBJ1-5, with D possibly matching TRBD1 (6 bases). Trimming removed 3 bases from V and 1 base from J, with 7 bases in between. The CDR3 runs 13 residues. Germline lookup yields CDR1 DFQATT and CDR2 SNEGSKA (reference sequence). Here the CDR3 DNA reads TGCAGTGCTAGCCAGGGGAGCAATCAGCCCCAGCATTTT. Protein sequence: CSASQGSNQPQHF.

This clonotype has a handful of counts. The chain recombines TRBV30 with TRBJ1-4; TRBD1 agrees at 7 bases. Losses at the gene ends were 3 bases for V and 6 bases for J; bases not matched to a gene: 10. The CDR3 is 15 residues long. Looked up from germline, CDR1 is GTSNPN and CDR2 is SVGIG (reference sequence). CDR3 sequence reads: CAWRPANRGYEKLFF. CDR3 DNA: TGTGCCTGGAGGCCTGCCAACAGGGGTTATGAAAAACTGTTTTTT.

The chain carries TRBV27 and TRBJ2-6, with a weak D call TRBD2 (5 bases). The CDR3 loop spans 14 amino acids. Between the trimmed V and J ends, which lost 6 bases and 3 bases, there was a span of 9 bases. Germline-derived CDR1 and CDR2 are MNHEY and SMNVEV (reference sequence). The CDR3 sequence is CASSGEFGANVLTF. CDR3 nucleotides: TGTGCCAGCAGCGGGGAGTTTGGGGCCAACGTCCTGACTTTC.

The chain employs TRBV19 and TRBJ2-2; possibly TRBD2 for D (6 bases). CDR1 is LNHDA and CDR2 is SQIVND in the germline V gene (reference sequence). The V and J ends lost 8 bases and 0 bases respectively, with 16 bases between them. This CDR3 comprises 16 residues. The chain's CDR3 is CASRTGVLTNTGELFF. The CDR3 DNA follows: TGTGCCAGTCGAACGGGGGTCCTAACGAACACCGGGGAGCTGTTTTTT.

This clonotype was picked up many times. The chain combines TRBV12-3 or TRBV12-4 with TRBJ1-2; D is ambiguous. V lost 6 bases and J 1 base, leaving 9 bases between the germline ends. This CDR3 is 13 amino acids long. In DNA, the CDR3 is TGTGCCAGCAGCTTGAGCAGTAACTATGGCTACACCTTC. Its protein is CASSLSSNYGYTF.